This TCR beta chain was captured by sequencing in a study of cytomegalovirus exposure and HLA in healthy donors. Whole-study findings and limits: For most TCR beta V segments, an earlier analysis put the productive rate at about 87% or about 30% of the time.

This clone was observed once. Its antigen remains unidentified. PCR was performed using 60 Vbeta and 13 Jbeta primers. TCRdb's table, derived via immunoSEQ multiplex PCR, lists solely in-frame clones and lacks some. The table lists under 200,000 clones, 55% to 80% of them singletons. The CDR3 sequence is 14 residues long. V gave up 8 bases and J gave up 6 bases; unmatched junction bases: 13. Germline V gene sequence: CDR1 SGHRS, CDR2 YFSETQ. Material: PBMCs. The receptor was isolated from a woman between 18 and 30 years old in good health and CMV-seropositive. This chain joins TRBV5-1 and TRBJ2-7; 8 bases line up with TRBD1. Here the CDR3 reads CASYSGTGVSEQYF. CDR3 in DNA: TGCGCCAGTTACTCCGGGACAGGAGTCTCCGAGCAGTACTTC.